Shown below are 3 T cell receptor beta chains from a single sample sequenced in a study of shared clonotypes between healthy human individuals. Here immunoSEQ multiplex PCR was the method, and the copy in TCRdb shows in-frame clones only, minus some. In the table there are hundreds of thousands of clones, about 95% of which are singletons. CD45RO-negative, CCR7-selected cells formed the naive CD8 fraction, which excluded terminally differentiated effector memory CD45RA+ cells. The material sequenced was naive CD8+ T cells sorted from blood. The receptor set was obtained from a woman younger than 45 in good health.

This rearrangement joins TRBV27 to TRBJ2-2, with a tentative D call TRBD1 (5 bases). In germline, CDR1 is MNHEY, CDR2 SMNVEV (reference sequence). The CDR3 consists of 15 residues. V lost 6 bases and J lost 5, with 16 bases in between. Written as DNA, the CDR3 is TGTGCCAGCAGACCCCAGGGTAAAGGGACCGGGGAGCTGTTTTTT. Its translation: CASRPQGKGTGELFF.

The chain joins TRBV7-9 to TRBJ2-7, with D maybe TRBD2 (5 bases). The CDR3 extends over 15 amino acids. Trimming pared 4 bases from V and 4 bases from J, leaving 17 bases between. Germline V CDR1 and CDR2: SEHNR, FQNEAQ (reference sequence). The DNA for the CDR3 is TGTGCCAGCAGCTCCCTTGCGAGGGCATCTTACGAGCAGTACTTC. Amino acids: CASSSLARASYEQYF.

The chain carries TRBV5-6 and TRBJ2-1, with D perhaps TRBD2 (6 bases). CDR3 length: 13 residues. V lost 1 base and J 9 bases, leaving 11 bases between the germline ends. Germline lookup yields CDR1 SGHDT and CDR2 YYEEEE. This CDR3 reads CASSLSWRGEQFF. The CDR3 DNA sequence: TGTGCCAGCAGCTTGAGCTGGAGGGGTGAGCAGTTCTTC.